This is a list of T cell receptor beta chains from one sample in a study of cytomegalovirus exposure and HLA in healthy donors. Using immunoSEQ multiplex PCR, the repertoire was profiled, and TCRdb retains in-frame clones only, with some absent. The repertoire holds 75,000 to 100,000 clones, with about 70% as singletons. The sequenced material came from PBMCs. These receptors were obtained from a woman between 65 and 79 years old in good health and CMV-seropositive. Each CDR3 is given with its conserved first and last residue. A D gene is named only where the DNA matches it firmly. Size is omitted from some rows. Given values are once, few, many or a class for expanded clones.

clone_size	d_call	cdr3_length	v_call	j_call	cdr3_aa	cdr3_nt
-	-	14	TRBV6-5	TRBJ2-7	CASSRWAGNNEQYF	TGTGCCAGCAGCCGCTGGGCGGGTAACAACGAGCAGTACTTC
few	TRBD1	16	TRBV19	TRBJ1-4	CASSIPRTGGNEKLFF	TGTGCCAGTAGTATTCCCCGGACAGGGGGGAATGAAAAACTGTTTTTT
-	TRBD2	18	TRBV6-1	TRBJ2-5	CASSEALLAGDEGETQYF	TGTGCCAGCAGTGAAGCCTTACTAGCGGGGGACGAGGGCGAGACCCAGTACTTC
-	TRBD1	16	TRBV5-1	TRBJ2-2	CASSLGTGGNTGELFF	TGCGCCAGCAGCTTGGGGACAGGGGGAAACACCGGGGAGCTGTTTTTT
-	-	14	TRBV4-1	TRBJ1-5	CASSHQRGNQPQHF	TGCGCCAGCAGCCACCAACGGGGGAATCAGCCCCAGCATTTT
-	TRBD1	13	TRBV7-2	TRBJ2-7	CASSRDRDYEQYF	TGTGCCAGCAGCCGGGACAGAGATTACGAGCAGTACTTC
-	-	11	TRBV12-5	TRBJ2-7	CASGDNYEQYF	TGTGCTAGTGGGGATAACTACGAGCAGTACTTC
-	TRBD1	14	TRBV5-6	TRBJ2-2	CVSSPGQFTGELFF	TGTGTCAGCAGCCCGGGACAGTTCACCGGGGAGCTGTTTTTC
few	TRBD1	15	TRBV11-3	TRBJ2-6	CASSATGSGANVLTF	TGTGCCAGCAGCGCGACAGGGTCTGGGGCCAACGTCCTGACTTTC
-	TRBD1	16	TRBV7-9	TRBJ2-5	CASSLGPGQGQETQYF	TGTGCCAGCAGCTTAGGGCCGGGACAGGGACAAGAGACCCAGTACTTC
few	TRBD2	14	TRBV29-1	TRBJ2-1	CSVEASLGLARQFF	TGCAGCGTTGAAGCGTCTCTCGGACTAGCGAGACAGTTCTTC
-	TRBD1	15	TRBV6-6	TRBJ2-7	CAAWGGGTGVYEQYF	TGTGCCGCCTGGGGGGGAGGGACAGGGGTCTACGAGCAGTACTTC
-	TRBD1	14	TRBV19	TRBJ2-2	CASRGTANTGELFF	TGTGCCAGTAGAGGGACAGCGAACACCGGGGAGCTGTTTTTT
-	-	12	TRBV6-1	TRBJ2-3	CASSETGLVQYF	TGTGCCAGCAGTGAGACAGGACTTGTGCAGTATTTT
-	TRBD1	15	TRBV7-3	TRBJ1-1	CASSLSPAGGTEAFF	TGTGCCAGCAGCTTATCCCCCGCAGGGGGAACTGAAGCTTTCTTT
-	TRBD1	15	TRBV18	TRBJ2-7	CASSPPGQGQYEQYF	TGTGCCAGCTCACCACCGGGACAGGGTCAGTACGAGCAGTACTTC
-	-	13	TRBV5-1	TRBJ1-5	CASSLSSNQPQHF	TGCGCCAGCAGCTTGAGCAGCAATCAGCCCCAGCATTTT
-	TRBD1	14	TRBV2	TRBJ1-6	CASRKDRGNSPLHF	TGTGCCAGCAGAAAGGACAGGGGTAATTCACCCCTCCACTTT
-	TRBD1	16	TRBV12-5	TRBJ2-2	CASTGGSIANTGELFF	TGTGCTAGCACAGGGGGCTCTATCGCGAACACCGGGGAGCTGTTTTTT
-	-	15	TRBV10-3	TRBJ1-4	CAIGAGEATNEKLFF	TGTGCCATCGGGGCAGGGGAAGCAACTAATGAAAAACTGTTTTTT
-	-	16	TRBV4-1	TRBJ2-2	CASSQEGGRSTGELFF	TGCGCCAGCAGCCAAGAGGGGGGGCGTAGCACCGGGGAGCTGTTTTTT
-	TRBD2	14	TRBV14	TRBJ2-7	CASSLAGGSYEQYF	TGTGCCAGCAGCCTTGCCGGGGGGTCCTACGAGCAGTACTTC
-	TRBD2	17	TRBV7-9	TRBJ2-1	CASSLPSGAISYNEQFF	TGTGCCAGCAGCTTACCTAGCGGGGCGATATCCTACAATGAGCAGTTCTTC
-	-	15	TRBV2	TRBJ2-1	CASEEDRTAYNEQFF	TGTGCCAGCGAAGAGGACAGAACTGCCTACAATGAGCAGTTCTTC
-	-	22	TRBV7-8	TRBJ1-1	CASSLASIPWQSDSAPRTEAFF	TGTGCCAGCAGCTTAGCTAGTATTCCGTGGCAGTCTGATAGTGCCCCGCGGACTGAAGCTTTCTTT
-	-	17	TRBV7-2	TRBJ2-7	CASSLGGGAGAPYEQYF	TGTGCCAGCAGCCTAGGGGGCGGAGCGGGGGCCCCCTACGAGCAGTACTTC
-	-	14	TRBV18	TRBJ2-7	CASSPRGDSYEQYF	TGTGCCAGCTCACCCAGGGGAGATTCCTACGAGCAGTACTTC
few	TRBD1	14	TRBV11-2	TRBJ2-3	CASSLGQDTDTQYF	TGTGCCAGCAGCTTGGGACAGGACACAGATACGCAGTATTTT
-	-	10	TRBV7-9	TRBJ2-3	CASLSDTQYF	TGTGCCAGTCTGTCAGATACGCAGTATTTT
-	TRBD1	12	TRBV11-2	TRBJ1-1	CASSRQGTEAFF	TGTGCCAGCAGCCGACAGGGCACTGAAGCTTTCTTT
-	-	15	TRBV9	TRBJ2-3	CASSDRDISTDTQYF	TGTGCCAGCAGCGACCGGGACATAAGCACAGATACGCAGTATTTT
-	-	14	TRBV5-1	TRBJ1-1	CASSPGGGTTEAFF	TGCGCCAGCAGCCCTGGGGGGGGGACGACTGAAGCTTTCTTT
-	TRBD1	15	TRBV19	TRBJ2-7	CASTPTGGGGYEQYF	TGTGCCAGTACCCCAACAGGGGGCGGAGGCTACGAGCAGTACTTC
-	TRBD2	16	TRBV7-9	TRBJ2-2	CASSINPGTRPGELFF	TGTGCCAGCAGCATCAACCCCGGGACTAGGCCCGGGGAGCTGTTTTTT
-	-	15	TRBV5-1	TRBJ1-2	CASSLGGEVRYGYTF	TGCGCCAGCAGCTTGGGAGGGGAGGTGAGGTATGGCTACACCTTC
-	-	16	TRBV19	TRBJ1-1	CASSIITGLVNTEAFF	TGTGCCAGTAGTATAATAACCGGTTTGGTGAACACTGAAGCTTTCTTT
few	-	10	TRBV20-1	TRBJ1-6	CSARDISLHF	TGCAGTGCTAGAGATATTTCCCTCCACTTT
-	TRBD1	17	TRBV5-1	TRBJ1-3	CASSLEPGQVAGGTIYF	TGCGCCAGCAGCTTGGAGCCGGGACAGGTGGCAGGGGGCACCATATATTTT
-	-	16	TRBV7-2	TRBJ1-3	CASSVQGNAGGNTIYF	TGTGCCAGCAGCGTCCAGGGGAACGCGGGTGGAAACACCATATATTTT
few	-	14	TRBV2	TRBJ1-2	CASREQEGDYGYTF	TGTGCCAGCAGGGAACAAGAGGGGGACTATGGCTACACCTTC
-	TRBD1	15	TRBV5-8	TRBJ2-1	CASSTGQILYNEQFF	TGTGCCAGCAGCACGGGACAGATCTTATACAATGAGCAGTTCTTC
once	TRBD1	17	TRBV4-1	TRBJ1-5	CASSHVRIRGRNQPQHF	TGCGCCAGCAGCCACGTCCGTATCAGGGGGCGGAATCAGCCCCAGCATTTT